Below are 20 T cell receptor beta chains sequenced from a single sample in a study of metastatic and nonmetastatic thyroid tumors. Patients were all untreated before their thyroid surgery. TCRdb ran MiXCR on the PCR reads. The sample holds about 14,000 clones, approximately 24% seen once. Sequencing was performed on tumor tissue. The receptors here all came from a female donor with papillary thyroid cancer or a benign thyroid nodule (not recorded which). Some clones in this sample may be carry-over from other donors' samples.

This clone was detected ten times or more. The chain carries TRBV9 and TRBJ2-7; TRBD2 matches 12 bases. The junction had 7 bases not matched to a gene; V was cut back by 4 bases and J by 5 bases. CDR1 is SGDLS, CDR2 YYNGEE, per germline. This CDR3 comprises 15 residues. The CDR3 is CASSLGTSGFDEQYF. For the CDR3, the DNA is TGTGCCAGCAGCCTCGGGACTAGCGGGTTCGACGAGCAGTACTTC.

The sample holds many counts of this clone. Here the CDR3 DNA reads TGTGCCAGTAGTAGAAACATAGATACGCAGTATTTT. Amino acid sequence: CASSRNIDTQYF. The rearrangement links TRBV19 to TRBJ2-3; D is ambiguous. Germline V gene lookup returns CDR1 LNHDA and CDR2 SQIVND (reference sequence). The CDR3 has 12 amino acids. Deletions cut 4 bases from V and 5 bases from J, with 7 bases between.

J is TRBJ1-1 and V is TRBV5-1; 8 bases line up with TRBD1. V lost 5 bases to trimming and J lost 1 base; unmatched junction nucleotides: 4. This CDR3 comprises 14 residues. The germline V gene has CDR1 SGHRS and CDR2 YFSETQ. CDR3 protein: CASRQGAGNTEAFF. CDR3 nucleotide sequence: TGCGCCAGCAGGCAGGGGGCAGGGAACACTGAAGCTTTCTTT.

This clone was seen a single time. The V gene is TRBV11-3, the J gene TRBJ2-7; TRBD1 is a possible D gene (6 bases). Trimming cost V 5 bases and J 3 bases, with 17 bases left between them. The CDR3 is 15 residues long. In germline, CDR1 is SGHNT, CDR2 YENEEA. The CDR3 DNA reads TGTGCCAGCAGCATTACAGGGTCCCTCCACTACGAGCAGTACTTC. Residues: CASSITGSLHYEQYF. Drawing the rest from reference TRBV11-3 and TRBJ2-7, the complete variable domain is EAGVVQSPRYKIIEKKQPVAFWCNPISGHNTLYWYLQNLGQGPELLIRYENEEAVDDSQLPKDRFSAERLKGVDSTLKIQPAELGDSAVYLCASSITGSLHYEQYFGPGTRLTVT.

In its sample, this clone was seen a few times. This chain connects TRBV6-1 to TRBJ2-7; D gene ambiguous. CDR1 and CDR2 (germline): MNHNS, SASEGT. V shed 6 bases and J shed 2 bases, with 14 bases lying between them. The CDR3 spans 14 residues. CDR3 nucleotide sequence: TGTGCCAGCAGGGGTCCTCTTTTACCCTACGAGCAGTACTTC. Encoded protein: CASRGPLLPYEQYF.

By its share, this clone is medium-sized. The chain couples TRBV12-3 or TRBV12-4 to TRBJ2-7; D is possibly TRBD1 (6 bases). The V gene lost 3 bases and the J gene lost 2 bases, with 11 bases spanning the gap. The CDR3 extends over 14 amino acids. The CDR3 spells CASSLGAFAYEQYF. CDR3 bases: TGTGCCAGCAGTTTGGGGGCTTTCGCCTACGAGCAGTACTTC.

At least ten counts were recorded for this clone. The chain has TRBV7-6 and TRBJ2-1; perhaps D is TRBD1 or TRBD2 (5 bases each). V shed 4 bases and J shed 7 bases, with 20 bases lying between them. The V gene's germline CDR1 is SGHVS and CDR2 FNYEAQ. The CDR3 is 16 amino acids. Here the CDR3 reads CASSSTPGGANNEQFF. DNA for the CDR3: TGTGCCAGCAGCTCTACTCCTGGGGGAGCAAATAATGAGCAGTTCTTC.

The table lists this clone with a count of one. Mismatch with germline at one junction end may stem from a read error. The chain is built from TRBV28 and TRBJ2-1, with TRBD2 matching 12 bases. In germline, CDR1 is MDHEN, CDR2 SYDVKM. The CDR3 covers 18 residues. The CDR3 reads CASIGGKLAGGWGNEKFF. The DNA for the CDR3 is TGTGCCAGCATCGGGGGGAAACTAGCGGGAGGCTGGGGGAATGAGAAGTTCTTC.

This clone was seen a handful of times. J is TRBJ2-7 and V is TRBV20-1; 8 positions match TRBD2. CDR3 length equals 14 residues. V gave up 4 bases and J gave up 2 bases; unmatched junction bases: 7. The germline gives CDR1 DFQATT, CDR2 SNEGSKA (reference sequence). The CDR3 protein is CSAISSGSAYEQYF. As DNA, the CDR3 is TGCAGTGCTATCTCGAGCGGGAGCGCCTACGAGCAGTACTTC.

The J gene is TRBJ2-5, the V gene TRBV20-1; 12 bases match TRBD2. V was clipped by 6 bases and J by 5 bases; unmatched bases: 10. The V gene's germline CDR1 is DFQATT and CDR2 SNEGSKA (reference sequence). The CDR3 runs to 15 residues. The CDR3 sequence: CSARTSGEGVETQYF. CDR3 DNA: TGCAGTGCCCGGACTAGCGGGGAAGGGGTTGAGACCCAGTACTTC.

This clone showed up many times. V is TRBV7-9 and J is TRBJ1-6; D possibly corresponds to TRBD1 (6 bases). The V end lost 1 base, the J end lost 9 bases, and 16 bases lay between the germline ends. This CDR3 region has 16 residues. Per the germline V gene, CDR1 is SEHNR and CDR2 is FQNEAQ (reference sequence). CDR3 DNA sequence: TGTGCCAGCAGCTTAGGGGGGCCGGGGGACGGTTCACCCCTCCACTTT. It is translated as CASSLGGPGDGSPLHF.

This clone has more than one count but fewer than ten. With a much larger clone just one base away, this may be a read error. The genes are TRBV7-8 and TRBJ2-1; the match to TRBD1 covers 7 bases. This CDR3 comprises 12 residues. Germline V gene data show CDR1 as SGHVS and CDR2 as FQNEAQ. CDR3 DNA: TGTGCCAGCAGCTCGGACAGGAGTGAGCACTTCTTC. Protein product: CASSSDRSEHFF.

V gene TRBV6-1 combines with J gene TRBJ1-5, with 7 bases aligning to TRBD1. CDR1 MNHNS and CDR2 SASEGT come from the germline V gene. V shed 4 bases and J 5 bases; nucleotides not matched to a gene: 2. The length of the CDR3 is 13 residues. The chain's CDR3 is CASSAQGDQPQHF. In nucleotides, the CDR3 is TGTGCCAGCAGTGCGCAGGGGGATCAGCCCCAGCATTTT.

This clone appeared many times. The genes are TRBV7-2 and TRBJ2-7; 8 bases fit TRBD2. V dropped 5 bases and J dropped 4; count of bases not matched to a gene: 10. This CDR3 spans 15 amino acids. Germline CDR1 reads SGHTA; CDR2 reads FQGNSA. CDR3 sequence: CASSRKRETEYEQYF. CDR3 bases: TGTGCCAGCAGCCGCAAGCGGGAGACGGAATACGAGCAGTACTTC.

This clone is a singleton in its sample. This rearrangement joins TRBV20-1 to TRBJ2-7; 9 bases are shared with TRBD2. Unmatched junction bases numbered 6, after V lost 1 base and J lost 5 bases. The CDR3 extends over 14 amino acids. Looked up from germline, CDR1 is DFQATT and CDR2 is SNEGSKA (reference sequence). Here the CDR3 reads CSARAGLATHEQYF. Here the CDR3 DNA reads TGCAGTGCTAGAGCTGGACTAGCGACCCACGAGCAGTACTTC.

In this sample, this clone is medium-sized (0.01 to 0.1%). The V gene is TRBV20-1, the J gene TRBJ1-6; maybe TRBD1 (6 bases). The CDR3 contains 15 residues. Trimming left V 5 bases short and J 5 bases short, with 16 bases between. The germline V gene has CDR1 DFQATT and CDR2 SNEGSKA (reference sequence). The CDR3 loop is CSAHKTGGHNSPLHF. CDR3 coding DNA: TGCAGTGCTCACAAGACAGGTGGGCATAATTCACCCCTCCACTTT.

This clone was observed many times. The gene calls are TRBV5-1 and TRBJ1-1, with D hard to call. The germline gives CDR1 SGHRS, CDR2 YFSETQ. V was trimmed by 0 bases and J by 1 base, leaving 7 bases between them. This CDR3 has 14 residues. CDR3 sequence: CASSLEVGNTEAFF. DNA for the CDR3: TGCGCCAGCAGCTTGGAAGTTGGGAACACTGAAGCTTTCTTT.

This clone was seen many times. Just one base apart from a much larger clone, this may be a read error. This same CDR3 is encoded by further DNA sequences in the sample. This chain links TRBV12-3 or TRBV12-4 with TRBJ2-3; a possible D gene is TRBD2 (5 bases). The CDR3 sequence is 14 residues long. V was shortened by 6 bases and J by 6 bases, with 16 bases between the two germline ends. As DNA, the CDR3 is TGTGCCAGCAGGGCGGCGGGCGGCGCCGATACGCAGTATTTT. Its protein product is CASRAAGGADTQYF.

The chain employs TRBV5-4 and TRBJ1-4; tentatively, D is TRBD1 (6 bases). Trimming took off 3 bases at V and 7 bases at J, with 13 bases between the two ends. The CDR3 is 14 residues long. Germline V gene sequence: CDR1 SGHNT, CDR2 YYREEE (reference sequence). The CDR3 spells CASSSRDTLEKLFF. The CDR3 nucleotides are TGTGCCAGCAGCTCTCGGGACACTCTTGAAAAACTGTTTTTT.

This clone was picked up one time. The missing conserved phenylalanine or tryptophan at the end of this CDR3 makes a read error likely. The chain couples TRBV9 to TRBJ2-3; 13 bases are a match to TRBD2. Germline values: CDR1 SGDLS, CDR2 YYNGEE. The CDR3 extends over 19 amino acids. Trimming removed 3 bases from V and 5 bases from J; junction bases left unmatched: 15. CDR3 loop: CASSGHPGTSGINGDTQYY. The CDR3 region has the DNA TGTGCCAGCAGCGGACATCCCGGGACTAGCGGGATTAACGGAGATACGCAGTATTAT.